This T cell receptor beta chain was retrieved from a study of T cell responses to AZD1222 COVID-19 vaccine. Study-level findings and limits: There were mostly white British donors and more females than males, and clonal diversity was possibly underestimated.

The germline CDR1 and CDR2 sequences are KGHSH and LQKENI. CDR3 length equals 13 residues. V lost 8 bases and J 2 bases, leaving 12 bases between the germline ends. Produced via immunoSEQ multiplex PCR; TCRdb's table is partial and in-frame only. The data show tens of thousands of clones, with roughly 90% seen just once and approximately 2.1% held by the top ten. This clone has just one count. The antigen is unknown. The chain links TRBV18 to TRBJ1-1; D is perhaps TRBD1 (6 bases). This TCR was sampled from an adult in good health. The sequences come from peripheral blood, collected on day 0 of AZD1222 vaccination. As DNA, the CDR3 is TGTGCCAGCGCTCAGGGGATCAACACTGAAGCTTTCTTT. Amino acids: CASAQGINTEAFF.